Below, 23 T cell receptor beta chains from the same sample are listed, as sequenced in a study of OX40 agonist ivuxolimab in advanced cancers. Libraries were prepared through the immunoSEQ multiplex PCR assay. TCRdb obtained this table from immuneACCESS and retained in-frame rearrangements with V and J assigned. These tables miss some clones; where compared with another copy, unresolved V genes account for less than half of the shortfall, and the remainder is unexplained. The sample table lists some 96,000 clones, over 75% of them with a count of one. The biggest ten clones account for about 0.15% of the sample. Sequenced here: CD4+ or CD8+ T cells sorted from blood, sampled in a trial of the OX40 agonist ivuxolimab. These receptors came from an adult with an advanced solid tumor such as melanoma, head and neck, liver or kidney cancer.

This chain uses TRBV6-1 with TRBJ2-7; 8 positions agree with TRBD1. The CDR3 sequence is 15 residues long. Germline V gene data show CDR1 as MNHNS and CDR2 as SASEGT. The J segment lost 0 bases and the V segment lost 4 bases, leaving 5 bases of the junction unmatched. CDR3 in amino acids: CASSATGAPSYEQYF. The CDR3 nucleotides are TGTGCCAGCAGTGCGACAGGGGCCCCCTCCTACGAGCAGTACTTC.

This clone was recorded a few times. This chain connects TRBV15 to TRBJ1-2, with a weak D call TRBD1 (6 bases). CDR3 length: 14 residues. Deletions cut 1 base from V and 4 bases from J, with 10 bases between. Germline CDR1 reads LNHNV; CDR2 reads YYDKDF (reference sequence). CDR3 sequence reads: CATSRVQGLYGYTF. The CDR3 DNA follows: TGTGCCACCAGCAGAGTGCAGGGGCTCTATGGCTACACCTTC.

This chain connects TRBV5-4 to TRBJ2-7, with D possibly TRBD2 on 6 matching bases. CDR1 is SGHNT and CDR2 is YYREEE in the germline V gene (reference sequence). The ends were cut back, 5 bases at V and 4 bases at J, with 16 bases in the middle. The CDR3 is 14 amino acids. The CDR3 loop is CASSSGTVLYEQYF. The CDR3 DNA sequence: TGTGCCAGCAGTTCCGGGACTGTACTTTACGAGCAGTACTTC.

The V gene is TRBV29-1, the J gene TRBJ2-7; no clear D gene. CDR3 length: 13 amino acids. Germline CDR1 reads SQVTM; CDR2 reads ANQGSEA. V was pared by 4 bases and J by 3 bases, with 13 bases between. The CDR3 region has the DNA TGCAGCGTTGCAAGCCCCCCCTACTACGAGCAGTACTTC. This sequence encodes CSVASPPYYEQYF.

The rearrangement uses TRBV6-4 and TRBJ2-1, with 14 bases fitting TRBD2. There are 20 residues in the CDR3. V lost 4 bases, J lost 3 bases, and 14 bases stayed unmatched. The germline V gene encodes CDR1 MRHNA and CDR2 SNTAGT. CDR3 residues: CASSGVGATSGGANYNEQFF. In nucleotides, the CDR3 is TGTGCCAGCAGTGGGGTCGGAGCGACTAGCGGGGGGGCGAACTACAATGAGCAGTTCTTC.

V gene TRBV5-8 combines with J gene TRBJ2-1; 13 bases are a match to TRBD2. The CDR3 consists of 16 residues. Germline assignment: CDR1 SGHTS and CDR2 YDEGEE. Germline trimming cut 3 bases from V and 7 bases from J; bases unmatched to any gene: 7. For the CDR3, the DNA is TGTGCCAGCAGCTGGGGGACTAGCGGGATCAAAAATGAGCAGTTCTTC. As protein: CASSWGTSGIKNEQFF.

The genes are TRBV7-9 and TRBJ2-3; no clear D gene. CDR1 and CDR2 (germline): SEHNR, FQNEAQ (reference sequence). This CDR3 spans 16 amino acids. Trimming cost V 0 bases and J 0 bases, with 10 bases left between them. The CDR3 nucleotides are TGTGCCAGCAGCTTAGCTCGCCGTGAGAGCACAGATACGCAGTATTTT. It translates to CASSLARRESTDTQYF.

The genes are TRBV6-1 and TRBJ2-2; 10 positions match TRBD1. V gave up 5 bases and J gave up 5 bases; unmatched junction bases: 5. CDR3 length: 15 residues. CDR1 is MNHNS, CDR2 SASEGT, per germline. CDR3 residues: CASSSGTGVTGELFF. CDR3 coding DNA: TGTGCCAGCAGTTCCGGGACAGGGGTGACCGGGGAGCTGTTTTTT.

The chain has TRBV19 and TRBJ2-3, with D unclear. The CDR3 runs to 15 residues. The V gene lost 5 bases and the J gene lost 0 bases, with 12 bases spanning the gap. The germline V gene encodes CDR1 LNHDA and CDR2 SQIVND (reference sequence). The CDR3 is CASSPMSTSTDTQYF. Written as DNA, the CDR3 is TGTGCCAGTAGTCCCATGAGTACTAGCACAGATACGCAGTATTTT. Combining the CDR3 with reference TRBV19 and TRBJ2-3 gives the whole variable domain DGGITQSPKYLFRKEGQNVTLSCEQNLNHDAMYWYRQDPGQGLRLIYYSQIVNDFQKGDIAEGYSVSREKKESFPLTVTSAQKNPTAFYLCASSPMSTSTDTQYFGPGTRLTVL.

The CDR3 region is CASRRDNQETQYF. The CDR3 coding sequence is TGTGCCAGCAGACGGGACAACCAAGAGACCCAGTACTTC. J is TRBJ2-5 and V is TRBV5-4; maybe TRBD1 (6 bases). Germline values: CDR1 SGHNT, CDR2 YYREEE (reference sequence). The CDR3 is 13 amino acids. Deletions cut 5 bases from V and 0 bases from J, with 8 bases between.

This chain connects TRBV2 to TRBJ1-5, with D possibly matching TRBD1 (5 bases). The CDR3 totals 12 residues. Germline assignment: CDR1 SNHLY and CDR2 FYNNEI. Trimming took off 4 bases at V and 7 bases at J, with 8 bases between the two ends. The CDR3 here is CASSGGWQPQHF. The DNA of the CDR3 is TGTGCCAGCAGTGGGGGGTGGCAGCCCCAGCATTTT.

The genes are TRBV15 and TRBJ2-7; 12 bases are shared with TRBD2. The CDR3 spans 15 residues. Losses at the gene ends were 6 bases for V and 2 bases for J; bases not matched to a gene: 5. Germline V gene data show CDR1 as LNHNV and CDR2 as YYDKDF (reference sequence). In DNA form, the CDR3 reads TGTGCCACCAGAACCCTAGCGGGAGGGACCTACGAGCAGTACTTC. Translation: CATRTLAGGTYEQYF.

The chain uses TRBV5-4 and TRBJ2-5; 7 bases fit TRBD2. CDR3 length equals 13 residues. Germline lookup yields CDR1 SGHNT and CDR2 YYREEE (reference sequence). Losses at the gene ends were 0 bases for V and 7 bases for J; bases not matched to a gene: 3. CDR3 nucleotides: TGTGCCAGCAGCTTGGCGGGGGAGGGGACCCAGTACTTC. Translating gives CASSLAGEGTQYF.

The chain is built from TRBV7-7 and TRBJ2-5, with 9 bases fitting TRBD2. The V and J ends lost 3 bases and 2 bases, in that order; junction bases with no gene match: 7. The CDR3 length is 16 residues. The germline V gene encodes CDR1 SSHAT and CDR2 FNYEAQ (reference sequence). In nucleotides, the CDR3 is TGTGCCAGCAGCTTTTCTAGCGGGACCCGTCAAGAGACCCAGTACTTC. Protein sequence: CASSFSSGTRQETQYF. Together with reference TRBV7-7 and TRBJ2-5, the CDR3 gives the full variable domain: GAGVSQSPRYKVTKRGQDVTLRCDPISSHATLYWYQQALGQGPEFLTYFNYEAQPDKSGLPSDRFSAERPEGSISTLTIQRTEQRDSAMYRCASSFSSGTRQETQYFGPGTRLLVL.

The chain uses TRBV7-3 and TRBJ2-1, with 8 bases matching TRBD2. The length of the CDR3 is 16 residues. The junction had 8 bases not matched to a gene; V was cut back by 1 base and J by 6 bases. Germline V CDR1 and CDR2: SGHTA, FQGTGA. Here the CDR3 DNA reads TGTGCCAGCAGCTTAAGGGCGCCGGGAGGGGTCAATGAGCAGTTCTTC. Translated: CASSLRAPGGVNEQFF.

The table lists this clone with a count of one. CDR3 coding DNA: TGTGCCAGCACTCTGTTAGCGGGGGCTACCTACGAGCAGTACTTC. This gives the protein CASTLLAGATYEQYF. The V and J genes are TRBV6-1 and TRBJ2-7; 9 positions agree with TRBD2. The CDR3 loop spans 15 amino acids. The trim removed 7 bases at V and 2 bases at J, leaving 9 bases unmatched. Germline loops: CDR1 MNHNS, CDR2 SASEGT.

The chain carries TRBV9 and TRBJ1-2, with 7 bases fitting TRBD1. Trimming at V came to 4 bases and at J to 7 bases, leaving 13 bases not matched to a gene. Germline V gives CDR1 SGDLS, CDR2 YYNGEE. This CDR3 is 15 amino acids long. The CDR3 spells CASSPLDRATSGYTF. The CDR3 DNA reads TGTGCCAGCAGCCCCCTCGACAGGGCGACTTCTGGCTACACCTTC. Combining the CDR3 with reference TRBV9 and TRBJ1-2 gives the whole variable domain DSGVTQTPKHLITATGQRVTLRCSPRSGDLSVYWYQQSLDQGLQFLIQYYNGEERAKGNILERFSAQQFPDLHSELNLSSLELGDSALYFCASSPLDRATSGYTFGSGTRLTVV.

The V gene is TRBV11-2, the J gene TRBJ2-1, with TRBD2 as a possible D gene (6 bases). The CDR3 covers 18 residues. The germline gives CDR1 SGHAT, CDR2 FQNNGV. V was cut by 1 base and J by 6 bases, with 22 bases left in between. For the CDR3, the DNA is TGTGCCAGCAGCTTAGGCCCAAAGGCGGGAACGATTAGCAATGAGCAGTTCTTC. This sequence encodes CASSLGPKAGTISNEQFF. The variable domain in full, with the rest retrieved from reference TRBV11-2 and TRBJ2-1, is EAGVAQSPRYKIIEKRQSVAFWCNPISGHATLYWYQQILGQGPKLLIQFQNNGVVDDSQLPKDRFSAERLKGVDSTLKIQPAKLEDSAVYLCASSLGPKAGTISNEQFFGPGTRLTVL.

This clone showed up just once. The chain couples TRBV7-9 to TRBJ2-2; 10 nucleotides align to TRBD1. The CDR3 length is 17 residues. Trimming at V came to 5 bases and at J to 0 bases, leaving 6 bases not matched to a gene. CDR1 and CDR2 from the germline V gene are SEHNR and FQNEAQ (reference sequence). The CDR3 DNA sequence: TGTGCCAGCAGCCGCGGGGACAGGGGATCGAACACCGGGGAGCTGTTTTTT. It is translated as CASSRGDRGSNTGELFF.

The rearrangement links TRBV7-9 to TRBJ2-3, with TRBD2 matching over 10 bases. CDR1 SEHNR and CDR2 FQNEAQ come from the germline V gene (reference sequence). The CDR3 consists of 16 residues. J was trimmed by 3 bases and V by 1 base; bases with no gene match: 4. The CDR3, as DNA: TGTGCCAGCAGCTTAGATGCTAGCGGGGGAACAGATACGCAGTATTTT. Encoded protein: CASSLDASGGTDTQYF.

As DNA, the CDR3 is TGTGCCAGCAGCCAAGAAAGGGTGACTGAAGCTTTCTTT. Its protein is CASSQERVTEAFF. The chain joins TRBV14 to TRBJ1-1, with D uncertain. The CDR3 length is 13 residues. The V end lost 0 bases, the J end lost 5 bases, and 7 bases lay between the germline ends. Germline CDR1 reads SGHDN; CDR2 reads FVKESK.

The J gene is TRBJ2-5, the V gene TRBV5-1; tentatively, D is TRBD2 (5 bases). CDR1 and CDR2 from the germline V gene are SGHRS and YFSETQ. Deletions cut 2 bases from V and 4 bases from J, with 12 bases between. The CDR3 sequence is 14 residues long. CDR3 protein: CASSFGLAPETQYF. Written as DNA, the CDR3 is TGCGCCAGCAGCTTCGGCCTAGCCCCAGAGACCCAGTACTTC.

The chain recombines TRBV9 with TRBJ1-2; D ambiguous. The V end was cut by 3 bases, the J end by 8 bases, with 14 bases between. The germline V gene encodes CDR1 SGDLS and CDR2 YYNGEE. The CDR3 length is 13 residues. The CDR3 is CASSAPSGRGYTF. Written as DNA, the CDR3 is TGTGCCAGCAGCGCCCCCAGTGGGCGAGGCTACACCTTC.